Listed below are T cell receptor beta chains from one sample, sequenced in a study of blood T cells in healthy people across ages. TCRdb independently ran MiXCR on the 5' RACE reads; one entry per CDR3 protein. The table has about 1.8 million distinct CDR3 sequences, around half seen once. Sequenced: blood. The receptors derive from a woman aged 40 to 49 in good health. Both conserved end residues are part of each CDR3. A D gene is named only where the DNA matches it firmly. Size is omitted from some rows. Given values are once, few, many or a class for expanded clones.

D gene: .; V gene: TRBV15; clone size: .; J gene: TRBJ2-6; CDR3 protein: CATSARPTALGANVLTF; CDR3 DNA: TGTGCCACCAGCGCACGCCCGACGGCCCTTGGAGCCAACGTCCTGACTTTC
D gene: .; V gene: TRBV11-2; clone size: few; J gene: TRBJ1-4; CDR3 protein: CASSLGTVTNEKLFF; CDR3 DNA: TGTGCCAGCAGCTTAGGGACAGTAACTAATGAAAAACTGTTTTTT
D gene: .; V gene: TRBV4-3; clone size: .; J gene: TRBJ2-5; CDR3 protein: CASSHTREQGSETQYF; CDR3 DNA: TGCGCCAGCAGCCACACTAGGGAACAGGGCAGTGAGACCCAGTACTTC
D gene: TRBD2; V gene: TRBV4-1; clone size: .; J gene: TRBJ2-7; CDR3 protein: CASSQEQRMSGGDYEQYF; CDR3 DNA: TGCGCCAGCAGCCAAGAACAACGGATGAGCGGGGGGGACTACGAGCAGTACTTC
D gene: TRBD1; V gene: TRBV28; clone size: .; J gene: TRBJ1-6; CDR3 protein: CASSLPQGAGSPLHF; CDR3 DNA: TGTGCCAGCAGTCTGCCTCAGGGGGCGGGCTCACCCCTCCACTTT
D gene: TRBD1; V gene: TRBV20-1; clone size: .; J gene: TRBJ1-6; CDR3 protein: CSAPGQIGTGGYYNSPLHF; CDR3 DNA: TGCAGTGCTCCTGGTCAAATCGGGACAGGGGGCTACTATAATTCACCCCTCCACTTT
D gene: .; V gene: TRBV11-3; clone size: few; J gene: TRBJ2-7; CDR3 protein: CASSIRDGYEQYF; CDR3 DNA: TGTGCCAGCAGCATCCGGGACGGCTACGAGCAGTACTTC
D gene: .; V gene: TRBV27; clone size: few; J gene: TRBJ2-7; CDR3 protein: CASSFRNPGSEQYF; CDR3 DNA: TGTGCCAGCAGTTTTAGGAACCCCGGGAGCGAGCAGTACTTC
D gene: .; V gene: TRBV7-2; clone size: few; J gene: TRBJ2-7; CDR3 protein: CASSLGPWGSYEQYF; CDR3 DNA: TGTGCCAGCAGCTTAGGTCCGTGGGGCTCCTACGAGCAGTACTTC
D gene: TRBD2; V gene: TRBV12-3/TRBV12-4; clone size: .; J gene: TRBJ2-3; CDR3 protein: CASSPGTSGGAQYF; CDR3 DNA: TGTGCCAGCAGTCCCGGAACTAGCGGCGGTGCGCAGTATTTT
D gene: .; V gene: TRBV5-1; clone size: few; J gene: TRBJ2-5; CDR3 protein: CASSPPTGDLGQYF; CDR3 DNA: TGCGCCAGCAGCCCTCCCACCGGGGACTTGGGTCAGTACTTC
D gene: .; V gene: TRBV11-1; clone size: few; J gene: TRBJ1-2; CDR3 protein: CASSLRGLNGYTF; CDR3 DNA: TGTGCCAGCAGTCTCAGGGGACTGAATGGCTACACCTTC
D gene: .; V gene: TRBV4-2; clone size: .; J gene: TRBJ2-1; CDR3 protein: CASRPTEGDYNEQFF; CDR3 DNA: TGTGCCAGCAGACCCACCGAGGGCGACTACAATGAGCAGTTCTTC
D gene: TRBD2; V gene: TRBV6-1; clone size: few; J gene: TRBJ2-3; CDR3 protein: CASSEDLGGNADTQYF; CDR3 DNA: TGTGCCAGCAGTGAAGATTTGGGGGGGAATGCAGATACGCAGTATTTT
D gene: .; V gene: TRBV12-3/TRBV12-4; clone size: .; J gene: TRBJ1-5; CDR3 protein: CASSLQAGIDQPQHF; CDR3 DNA: TGTGCCAGCAGTCTACAGGCGGGGATTGATCAGCCCCAGCATTTT
D gene: .; V gene: TRBV7-9; clone size: .; J gene: TRBJ2-3; CDR3 protein: CASSLTLSSSTGTQYF; CDR3 DNA: TGTGCCAGCAGCTTAACACTTTCGTCTAGCACAGGTACGCAGTATTTT
D gene: TRBD2; V gene: TRBV5-5; clone size: .; J gene: TRBJ2-1; CDR3 protein: CASSSPGLVGNNEQFF; CDR3 DNA: TGTGCCAGCAGCTCTCCGGGACTAGTCGGAAACAATGAGCAGTTCTTC